The 9 T cell receptor beta chains reported below all come from one sample, sequenced in a study of T cells expressing NK-cell markers. Reanalyzing the 5' RACE reads, TCRdb keeps one entry per CDR3 protein, without DNA. This table lists 500,000 to 600,000 distinct CDR3 sequences. The sample comprised blood T cells: a sorted CD56 or NKG2C T cell subset, CD4+ or CD8+ T cells, or bulk PBMC T cells (not recorded which). Receptor source: a man aged 18-30 years in good health.

The chain uses TRBV29-1 and TRBJ1-1; absent DNA, TCRdb's TRBD1 call cannot be checked. The germline CDR1 and CDR2 sequences are SQVTM and ANQGSEA. The CDR3 consists of 12 residues. CDR3 residues: CSVGTANTEAFF.

The gene calls are TRBV7-9 and TRBJ1-5. The CDR3 is made up of 14 amino acids. Germline-derived CDR1 and CDR2 are SEHNR and FQNEAQ (reference sequence). The CDR3 is CASSFGRGNQPQHF.

The rearrangement joins TRBV28 to TRBJ2-3; no DNA is available, so the TRBD2 call from TCRdb remains unchecked. The CDR3 extends over 14 amino acids. The germline V gene encodes CDR1 MDHEN and CDR2 SYDVKM. The CDR3 protein is CASGAGAGTDTQYF. The variable domain in full, completed from reference TRBV28 and TRBJ2-3, reads DVKVTQSSRYLVKRTGEKVFLECVQDMDHENMFWYRQDPGLGLRLIYFSYDVKMKEKGDIPEGYSVSREKKERFSLILESASTNQTSMYLCASGAGAGTDTQYFGPGTRLTVL.

The chain employs TRBV6-5 and TRBJ1-3; TCRdb proposes TRBD1, but this gene call is untestable without DNA. The germline gives CDR1 MNHEY, CDR2 SVGAGI. This CDR3 is 15 amino acids long. The chain's CDR3 is CASSYSGGSGNTIYF.

The V call is TRBV28, the J call TRBJ2-7; the TRBD2 assignment by TCRdb is unverifiable without DNA. CDR3 length equals 15 residues. In germline, CDR1 is MDHEN, CDR2 SYDVKM. This chain's CDR3 is CASSAGAGVSHEQYF.

The chain combines TRBV24-1 with TRBJ2-1; TCRdb calls TRBD1, which cannot be checked without DNA. The CDR3 is 16 residues long. Germline CDR1 reads KGHDR; CDR2 reads SFDVKD. CDR3 amino acids: CATSVPVGQGYNEQFF.

The chain links TRBV5-6 to TRBJ2-7; there is no DNA to check the TCRdb D call of TRBD1. CDR3 length: 15 amino acids. The germline CDR1 and CDR2 sequences are SGHDT and YYEEEE. CDR3 residues: CASSLGTGSPYEQYF.

The chain uses TRBV5-5 and TRBJ2-1. The germline gives CDR1 SGHKS, CDR2 YYEKEE (reference sequence). The CDR3 is made up of 14 amino acids. CDR3 loop: CASSLSWKDTEQFF.

The genes are TRBV29-1 and TRBJ1-2; TCRdb names TRBD1, which stays unverified in the absence of DNA. This CDR3 spans 11 amino acids. Germline V gene sequence: CDR1 SQVTM, CDR2 ANQGSEA. The CDR3 loop is CSVEEGEGYTF.